This TCR beta chain derives from a study of post-analysis software for immune sequencing data. Study-level results: The study found TRBV5-6, TRBV5-1 and TRBV20-1 among a few TRBV segments more frequent in patients than controls.

A word on this clonotype: Its antigen is unidentified.

Built from TCR beta cDNA, the libraries had unique molecular identifiers in them. TCRdb analysed the PCR reads with MiXCR anew, one entry per CDR3 protein. Of roughly 570,000 distinct CDR3 sequences listed, less than 40% were seen once; the top ten hold approximately 6%. The length of the CDR3 is 12 residues. Looked up from germline, CDR1 is SGHDT and CDR2 is YYEEEE. With 1 base removed from V and 2 bases from J, the gap between germline ends came to 4 bases. The genes are TRBV5-6 and TRBJ2-7; D is uncertain. This TCR derives from a girl under 18 with multiple sclerosis. Sequencing used blood. CDR3 sequence reads: CASSLLPYEQYF. The CDR3 bases are TGTGCCAGCAGCTTGCTTCCCTACGAGCAGTACTTC. The variable domain in full, completed from reference TRBV5-6 and TRBJ2-7, reads DAGVTQSPTHLIKTRGQQVTLRCSPKSGHDTVSWYQQALGQGPQFIFQYYEEEERQRGNFPDRFSGHQFPNYSSELNVNALLLGDSALYLCASSLLPYEQYFGPGTRLTVT.